Each of the 13 T cell receptor beta chains below was sequenced from the same sample in a study of blood T cell repertoires in COVID-19. Profiling relied on immunoSEQ multiplex PCR, and the TCRdb table lists in-frame clones only, not all of them. The sample lists approximately 300,000 clones, 89% occurring once. The sample consisted of PBMCs or T cells enriched from blood (not recorded which). All receptors derive from a woman between 25 and 40 years old who had recovered from COVID-19.

This clone has just a few counts. The J gene is TRBJ2-7, the V gene TRBV10-3; 8 bases line up with TRBD2. Germline CDR1 and CDR2: ENHRY and SYGVKD. The CDR3 is 12 residues long. V lost 4 bases, J lost 7 bases, and 3 bases stayed unmatched. The CDR3 here is CAISGLALEQYF. The CDR3 nucleotides are TGTGCCATCAGTGGACTAGCGTTGGAGCAGTACTTC.

This clone was picked up one time. V usage is TRBV7-8 and J usage is TRBJ1-4; D might be TRBD1 (5 bases). The germline V gene encodes CDR1 SGHVS and CDR2 FQNEAQ. The CDR3 contains 17 residues. V lost 4 bases and J 3 bases, leaving 18 bases between the germline ends. The CDR3 is CASSSFVGGRANEKLFF. CDR3 bases: TGTGCCAGCAGCTCTTTTGTTGGGGGGAGGGCTAATGAAAAACTGTTTTTT.

The V gene is TRBV9, the J gene TRBJ1-1, with a tentative D call TRBD1 (5 bases). CDR1 and CDR2 from the germline V gene are SGDLS and YYNGEE. The CDR3 is made up of 16 amino acids. Deletions cut 2 bases from V and 0 bases from J, with 14 bases between. The CDR3 sequence: CASSVRAGNMNTEAFF. Here the CDR3 DNA reads TGTGCCAGCAGCGTCCGGGCAGGGAACATGAACACTGAAGCTTTCTTT. The full variable domain, rest sourced from reference TRBV9 and TRBJ1-1, is DSGVTQTPKHLITATGQRVTLRCSPRSGDLSVYWYQQSLDQGLQFLIQYYNGEERAKGNILERFSAQQFPDLHSELNLSSLELGDSALYFCASSVRAGNMNTEAFFGQGTRLTVV.

The chain combines TRBV12-3 or TRBV12-4 with TRBJ1-6; D remains ambiguous. This CDR3 has 13 amino acids. The V end lost 3 bases, the J end lost 4 bases, and 4 bases lay between the germline ends. CDR3 loop: CASSFQYNSPLHF. CDR3 nucleotides: TGTGCCAGCAGTTTCCAGTATAATTCACCCCTCCACTTT.

The V call is TRBV30, the J call TRBJ1-1; D remains ambiguous. Trimming shortened V by 1 base and J by 7 bases, and 13 bases separated the two germline ends. Germline-derived CDR1 and CDR2 are GTSNPN and SVGIG (reference sequence). The CDR3 is 13 residues long. The DNA for the CDR3 is TGTGCCTGGAGTGCCGATTTGAGCGGTGAAGCTTTCTTT. Encoded protein: CAWSADLSGEAFF.

The CDR3 sequence is CSTGTEAFF. CDR3 bases: TGCAGTACCGGGACTGAAGCTTTCTTT. The genes are TRBV29-1 and TRBJ1-1; no definite D call. The germline CDR1 and CDR2 sequences are SQVTM and ANQGSEA. This CDR3 spans 9 amino acids.

This sequence joins TRBV27 and TRBJ2-7; 11 positions match TRBD1. Per germline, CDR1 MNHEY and CDR2 SMNVEV (reference sequence). Trimming removed 5 bases from V and 2 bases from J; junction bases left unmatched: 2. The CDR3 sequence is 14 residues long. CDR3 nucleotides: TGTGCCAGCAGTGGGGGACAGGGGGCCTACGAGCAGTACTTC. This gives the protein CASSGGQGAYEQYF.

The chain links TRBV2 to TRBJ2-2; a possible D gene is TRBD1 (5 bases). The germline CDR1 and CDR2 sequences are SNHLY and FYNNEI. V was trimmed by 2 bases and J by 4 bases, leaving 14 bases between them. CDR3 length: 16 residues. CDR3 in amino acids: CASSEFLETVTGELFF. The DNA of the CDR3 is TGTGCCAGCAGTGAATTCCTGGAGACAGTCACCGGGGAGCTGTTTTTT.

In DNA, the CDR3 is TGCAGCGTTGAAGTCTATAGTTTAGCTTCTGGCAATGAGCAGTTCTTC. Protein: CSVEVYSLASGNEQFF. The chain combines TRBV29-1 with TRBJ2-1; D ambiguous. V was cut by 1 base and J by 6 bases, with 19 bases left in between. This CDR3 comprises 16 residues. Germline CDR1 reads SQVTM; CDR2 reads ANQGSEA.

This chain joins TRBV7-2 and TRBJ2-7; TRBD1 aligns across 9 bases. Trimming at V came to 3 bases and at J to 4 bases, leaving 4 bases not matched to a gene. The germline V gene has CDR1 SGHTA and CDR2 FQGNSA. The CDR3 has 14 amino acids. The CDR3 DNA reads TGTGCCAGCAGCTTTGACAGGGGGAAATACGAGCAGTACTTC. Its protein is CASSFDRGKYEQYF.

V usage is TRBV11-3 and J usage is TRBJ2-4; 7 nucleotides align to TRBD1. V was clipped by 8 bases and J by 1 base; unmatched bases: 5. The CDR3 totals 14 residues. The germline gives CDR1 SGHNT, CDR2 YENEEA. In DNA, the CDR3 is TGTGCCAGCGCAGGGGGTACGGCCAAAAACATTCAGTACTTC. Its protein product is CASAGGTAKNIQYF.

The chain carries TRBV27 and TRBJ2-3; TRBD2 matches 11 bases. Trimming removed 7 bases from V and 4 bases from J; junction bases left unmatched: 19. The CDR3 totals 19 residues. Looked up from germline, CDR1 is MNHEY and CDR2 is SMNVEV (reference sequence). The DNA for the CDR3 is TGTGCCAGCATCCCGTCCGGGACTAGCGGCCTCAAGAGGGCAGATACGCAGTATTTT. It yields the protein CASIPSGTSGLKRADTQYF.

This clone was observed a handful of times. The chain is built from TRBV7-3 and TRBJ2-1, with TRBD2 matching 8 bases. Germline CDR1 reads SGHTA; CDR2 reads FQGTGA. The CDR3 is 16 amino acids. J lost 6 bases, V lost 4 bases, and 11 bases had no gene match. The CDR3, as DNA: TGTGCCAGCAGCTCTATAGCAGCGGGAGTTGGCAATGAGCAGTTCTTC. Translation gives CASSSIAAGVGNEQFF.